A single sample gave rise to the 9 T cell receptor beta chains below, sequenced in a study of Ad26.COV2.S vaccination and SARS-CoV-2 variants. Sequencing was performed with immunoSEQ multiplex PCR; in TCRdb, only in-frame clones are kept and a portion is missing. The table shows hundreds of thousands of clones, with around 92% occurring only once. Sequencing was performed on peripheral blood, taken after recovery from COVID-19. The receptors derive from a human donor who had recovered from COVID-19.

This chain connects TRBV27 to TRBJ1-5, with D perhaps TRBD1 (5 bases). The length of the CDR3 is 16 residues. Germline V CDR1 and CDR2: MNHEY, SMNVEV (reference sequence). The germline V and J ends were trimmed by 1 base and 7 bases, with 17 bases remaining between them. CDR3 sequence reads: CASSLYGDPAGQPQHF. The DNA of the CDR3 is TGTGCCAGCAGTTTATATGGGGACCCAGCCGGCCAGCCCCAGCATTTT.

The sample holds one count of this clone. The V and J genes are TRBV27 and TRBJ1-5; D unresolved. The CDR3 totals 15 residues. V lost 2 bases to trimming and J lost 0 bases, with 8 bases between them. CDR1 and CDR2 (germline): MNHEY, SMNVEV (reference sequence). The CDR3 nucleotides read TGTGCCAGCAGTTTAAGCAGTTATAGCAATCAGCCCCAGCATTTT. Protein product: CASSLSSYSNQPQHF.

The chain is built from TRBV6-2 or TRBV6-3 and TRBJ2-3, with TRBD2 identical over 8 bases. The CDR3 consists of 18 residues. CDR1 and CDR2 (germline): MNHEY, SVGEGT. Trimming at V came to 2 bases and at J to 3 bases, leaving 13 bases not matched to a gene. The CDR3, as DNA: TGTGCCAGCAGTTACCTCTCGTGGGGGCGGGGGGAGACAGATACGCAGTATTTT. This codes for CASSYLSWGRGETDTQYF.

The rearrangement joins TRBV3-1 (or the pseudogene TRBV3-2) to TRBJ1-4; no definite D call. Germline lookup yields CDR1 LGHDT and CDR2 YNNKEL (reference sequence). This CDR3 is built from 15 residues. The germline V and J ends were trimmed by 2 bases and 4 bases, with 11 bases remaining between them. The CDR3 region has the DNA TGTGCCAGCAGCCAACCGGACGGGATTAATGAAAAACTGTTTTTT. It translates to CASSQPDGINEKLFF.

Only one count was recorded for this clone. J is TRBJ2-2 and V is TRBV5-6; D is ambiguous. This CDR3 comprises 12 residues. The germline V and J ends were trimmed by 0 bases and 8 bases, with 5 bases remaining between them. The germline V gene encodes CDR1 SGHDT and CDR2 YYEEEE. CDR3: CASSLAGGELFF. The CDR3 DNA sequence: TGTGCCAGCAGCTTGGCCGGTGGGGAGCTGTTTTTT.

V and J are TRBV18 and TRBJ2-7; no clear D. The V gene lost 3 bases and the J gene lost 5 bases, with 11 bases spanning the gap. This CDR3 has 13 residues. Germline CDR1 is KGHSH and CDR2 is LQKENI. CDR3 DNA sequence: TGTGCCAGCTCACCCTTCGACATGGACGAGCAGTACTTC. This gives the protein CASSPFDMDEQYF.

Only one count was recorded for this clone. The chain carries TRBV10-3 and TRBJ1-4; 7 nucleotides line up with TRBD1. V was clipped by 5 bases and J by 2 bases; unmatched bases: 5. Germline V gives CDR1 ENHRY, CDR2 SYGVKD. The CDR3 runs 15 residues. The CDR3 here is CAISTTGSTNEKLFF. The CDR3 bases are TGTGCCATCAGTACGACAGGGTCGACTAATGAAAAACTGTTTTTT.

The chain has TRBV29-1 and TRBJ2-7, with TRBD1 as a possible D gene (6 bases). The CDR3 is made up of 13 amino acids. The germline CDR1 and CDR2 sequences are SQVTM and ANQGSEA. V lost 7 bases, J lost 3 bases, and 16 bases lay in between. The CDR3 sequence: CSAGRGLFYEQYF. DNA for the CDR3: TGCAGCGCAGGAAGGGGGTTGTTCTACGAGCAGTACTTC.

CDR3 sequence reads: CASGGQDLSQPQHF. CDR3 nucleotide sequence: TGTGCCAGCGGAGGACAGGATTTGAGTCAGCCCCAGCATTTT. The chain recombines TRBV2 with TRBJ1-5, with TRBD1 matching over 7 bases. With V trimmed by 8 bases and J by 6 bases, 10 bases remained unmatched. The CDR3 sequence is 14 residues long. Germline lookup yields CDR1 SNHLY and CDR2 FYNNEI.